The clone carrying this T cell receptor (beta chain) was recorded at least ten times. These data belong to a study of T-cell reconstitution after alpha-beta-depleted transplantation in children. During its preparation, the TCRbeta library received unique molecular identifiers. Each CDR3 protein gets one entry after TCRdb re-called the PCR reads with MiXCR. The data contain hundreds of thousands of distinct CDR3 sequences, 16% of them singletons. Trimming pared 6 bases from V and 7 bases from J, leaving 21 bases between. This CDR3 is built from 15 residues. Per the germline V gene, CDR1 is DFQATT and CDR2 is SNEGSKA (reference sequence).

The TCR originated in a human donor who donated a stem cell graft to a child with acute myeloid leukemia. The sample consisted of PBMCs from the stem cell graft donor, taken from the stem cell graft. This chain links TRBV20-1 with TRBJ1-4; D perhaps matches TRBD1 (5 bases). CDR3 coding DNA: TGCAGTGCCGGACTAATTCAGGGAAGGGGTGAAAAACTGTTTTTT. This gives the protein CSAGLIQGRGEKLFF.